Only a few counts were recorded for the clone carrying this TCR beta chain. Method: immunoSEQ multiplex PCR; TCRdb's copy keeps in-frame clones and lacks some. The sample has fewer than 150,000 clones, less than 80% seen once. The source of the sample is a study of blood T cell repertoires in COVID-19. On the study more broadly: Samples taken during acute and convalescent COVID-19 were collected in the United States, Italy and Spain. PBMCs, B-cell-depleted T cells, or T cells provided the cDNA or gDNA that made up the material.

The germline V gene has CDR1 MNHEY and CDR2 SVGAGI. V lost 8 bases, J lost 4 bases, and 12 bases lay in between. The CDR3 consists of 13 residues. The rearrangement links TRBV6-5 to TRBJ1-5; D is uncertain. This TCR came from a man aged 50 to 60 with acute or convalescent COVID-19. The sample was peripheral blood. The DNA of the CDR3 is TGTGCCAGCGGTCCCCAGGCAAATCAGCCCCAGCATTTT. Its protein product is CASGPQANQPQHF.